Each of the 20 T cell receptor beta chains below was sequenced from the same sample in a study of T-cell reconstitution after alpha-beta-depleted transplantation in children. Researchers prepared the TCRbeta library using unique molecular identifiers, the study reports. MiXCR, applied by TCRdb to the PCR reads, yields one record per CDR3 protein. The sample gives hundreds of thousands of distinct CDR3 sequences, 15% to 20% of which show up once; roughly two fifths is in the top ten. The source material was PBMCs, mostly from graft donor cells, sampled 360 days after TCRalphabeta/CD19-depleted stem cell transplant. The source of these receptors is a male patient aged 2-9 years who had a stem cell transplant for acute lymphoblastic leukemia, so the T cells may come from the graft donor.

This chain links TRBV7-2 with TRBJ1-3; tentatively, D is TRBD1 (5 bases). V was trimmed by 6 bases and J by 4 bases, leaving 22 bases between them. Germline CDR1 reads SGHTA; CDR2 reads FQGNSA. CDR3 size: 17 residues. In DNA form, the CDR3 reads TGTGCCAGCAGTTTGTTCCTTTCGGGGGACCTGGGAAACACCATATATTTT. This sequence encodes CASSLFLSGDLGNTIYF.

The sample holds many counts of this clonotype. The CDR3 protein is CASSLAPTTYNEQFF. CDR3 in DNA: TGTGCCAGCAGCTTAGCCCCGACAACCTACAATGAGCAGTTCTTC. V is TRBV7-2 and J is TRBJ2-1; D ambiguous. CDR1 and CDR2 (germline): SGHTA, FQGNSA. This CDR3 region has 15 residues. Trimming took 0 bases from V and 2 from J, leaving 8 bases between them.

The rearrangement joins TRBV25-1 to TRBJ2-6; D gene unclear. Trimming shortened V by 10 bases and J by 0 bases, and 10 bases separated the two germline ends. Germline assignment: CDR1 MGHDK and CDR2 SYGVNS. This CDR3 spans 14 amino acids. Written as DNA, the CDR3 is TGTGCCACCACTCCCAGCTCTGGGGCCAACGTCCTGACTTTC. Its protein product is CATTPSSGANVLTF.

The table lists this clonotype with a few counts. J is TRBJ2-7 and V is TRBV30; 10 nucleotides match TRBD1. The V and J ends lost 6 bases and 1 base, in that order; junction bases with no gene match: 3. The CDR3 sequence is 13 residues long. Germline CDR1 GTSNPN, CDR2 SVGIG (reference sequence). The CDR3 spells CACQDRGSYEQYF. CDR3 DNA: TGTGCCTGTCAGGACAGGGGGTCCTACGAGCAGTACTTC.

Only a few counts were recorded for this clonotype. The J gene is TRBJ2-5, the V gene TRBV9; a possible D gene is TRBD2 (6 bases). Germline V CDR1 and CDR2: SGDLS, YYNGEE. The CDR3 is 14 amino acids. The V end lost 2 bases, the J end lost 4 bases, and 12 bases lay between the germline ends. The CDR3 coding sequence is TGTGCCAGCAGCGTTGCGGGATCAGGAGAGACCCAGTACTTC. Its protein is CASSVAGSGETQYF.

This clonotype showed up many times. The CDR3 protein is CASSLYGISGGELFF. For the CDR3, the DNA is TGTGCCAGCAGCTTATACGGGATCTCGGGCGGGGAGCTGTTTTTT. The chain carries TRBV7-9 and TRBJ2-2; D is perhaps TRBD2 (5 bases). This CDR3 is built from 15 residues. CDR1 is SEHNR and CDR2 is FQNEAQ in the germline V gene (reference sequence). Between the trimmed V and J ends, which lost 2 bases and 7 bases, there was a span of 14 bases.

V usage is TRBV29-1 and J usage is TRBJ2-5; 8 positions match TRBD1. The germline V gene encodes CDR1 SQVTM and CDR2 ANQGSEA. The CDR3 sequence is 15 residues long. The trim removed 8 bases at V and 2 bases at J, leaving 13 bases unmatched. CDR3 nucleotide sequence: TGCAGCCTATTAGACAGGGGACATTTTCAAGAGACCCAGTACTTC. Translated: CSLLDRGHFQETQYF.

This chain uses TRBV15 with TRBJ2-1, with D maybe TRBD2 (6 bases). Germline lookup yields CDR1 LNHNV and CDR2 YYDKDF (reference sequence). With 5 bases removed from V and 4 bases from J, the gap between germline ends came to 12 bases. The CDR3 has 14 amino acids. The CDR3 DNA is TGTGCCACCAGCTCCCCGGGACTGTACAATGAGCAGTTCTTC. It yields the protein CATSSPGLYNEQFF.

V and J are TRBV12-3 or TRBV12-4 and TRBJ2-1; tentative D call: TRBD2 (5 bases). Deletions cut 7 bases from V and 0 bases from J, with 25 bases between. The CDR3 is 19 amino acids. The CDR3 region is CASNAVYSLGLSSYNEQFF. CDR3 nucleotides: TGTGCCAGCAACGCGGTTTATTCACTAGGACTTAGCTCCTACAATGAGCAGTTCTTC.

There are a few counts of this clonotype. V gene TRBV7-8 combines with J gene TRBJ2-7; D is possibly TRBD1 (5 bases). V lost 3 bases and J lost 3, with 9 bases in between. Germline V gene sequence: CDR1 SGHVS, CDR2 FQNEAQ. This CDR3 spans 13 amino acids. CDR3 protein: CASSLAGHYEQYF. The CDR3 bases are TGTGCCAGCAGCTTGGCAGGGCACTACGAGCAGTACTTC. The full variable domain, in which reference TRBV7-8 and TRBJ2-7 provide the parts outside the CDR3, is GAGVSQSPRYKVAKRGQDVALRCDPISGHVSLFWYQQALGQGPEFLTYFQNEAQLDKSGLPSDRFFAERPEGSVSTLKIQRTQQEDSAVYLCASSLAGHYEQYFGPGTRLTVT.

This clonotype was seen at least ten times. V usage is TRBV5-1 and J usage is TRBJ2-5, with D hard to call. The ends were cut back, 2 bases at V and 1 base at J, with 9 bases in the middle. Germline CDR1 SGHRS, CDR2 YFSETQ. The CDR3 covers 14 residues. The CDR3 bases are TGCGCCAGCAGCTTCTATAAACGCCAAGAGACCCAGTACTTC. This codes for CASSFYKRQETQYF. The whole variable domain, filled in from reference TRBV5-1 and TRBJ2-5, reads KAGVTQTPRYLIKTRGQQVTLSCSPISGHRSVSWYQQTPGQGLQFLFEYFSETQRNKGNFPGRFSGRQFSNSRSEMNVSTLELGDSALYLCASSFYKRQETQYFGPGTRLLVL.

Remarks on this clonotype: A clone one base away is much larger, so this may be a read error. The rearrangement uses TRBV12-3 or TRBV12-4 and TRBJ2-2; TRBD2 might be the D (5 bases). The CDR3 has 12 amino acids. Here the CDR3 DNA reads TGTGCCAGCAGTTTACATACCGGGGAGCTGCTTTTT. Translation: CASSLHTGELLF.

This clonotype showed up just a few times. The genes are TRBV11-2 and TRBJ2-2; TRBD2 is a possible D gene (6 bases). Trimming removed 1 base from V and 6 bases from J, with 12 bases in between. The CDR3 contains 15 residues. Germline assignment: CDR1 SGHAT and CDR2 FQNNGV. CDR3 sequence reads: CASSLGGTPPGELFF. The CDR3 nucleotides are TGTGCCAGCAGCTTAGGGGGGACTCCCCCCGGGGAGCTGTTTTTT.

This sequence joins TRBV12-3 or TRBV12-4 and TRBJ2-4, with D unresolved. With 2 bases removed from V and 6 bases from J, the gap between germline ends came to 11 bases. This CDR3 spans 14 amino acids. This CDR3 is CASSLPHGRNIQYF. CDR3 in DNA: TGTGCCAGCAGTTTACCGCACGGCCGAAACATTCAGTACTTC.

With respect to this clonotype: Here the CDR3 omits its conserved ending phenylalanine or tryptophan, so a read error is the likely source. The chain uses TRBV7-3 and TRBJ2-7; weak D call: TRBD2 (6 bases). There are 15 residues in the CDR3. Trimming pared 4 bases from V and 6 bases from J, leaving 19 bases between. From germline, CDR1 is SGHTA and CDR2 FQGTGA. DNA of the CDR3: TGTGCCAGCAGCTCCCGTACGGGACTTCCTCGCGAGCAGTACTAC. As protein: CASSSRTGLPREQYY.

This clonotype was counted many times. The chain has TRBV9 and TRBJ2-7, with 10 positions matching TRBD2. This CDR3 has 16 residues. The trim removed 4 bases at V and 2 bases at J, leaving 9 bases unmatched. Germline loops: CDR1 SGDLS, CDR2 YYNGEE. In nucleotides, the CDR3 is TGTGCCAGCAGCCCAATCCCCGGGACTAGCGCCTACGAGCAGTACTTC. Translating it yields CASSPIPGTSAYEQYF.

The rearrangement uses TRBV20-1 and TRBJ2-1; 11 positions match TRBD2. With V trimmed by 3 bases and J by 10 bases, 20 bases remained unmatched. This CDR3 region has 18 residues. Germline V gene data show CDR1 as DFQATT and CDR2 as SNEGSKA (reference sequence). The CDR3 DNA follows: TGCAGTGCTAGTGGTTGGGTGTGGGGTAGCGGGAGGGGACAAGAGCAGTTCTTC. It translates to CSASGWVWGSGRGQEQFF.

The chain carries TRBV5-4 and TRBJ2-1, with TRBD2 matching over 7 bases. J was trimmed by 9 bases and V by 4 bases; bases with no gene match: 4. Looked up from germline, CDR1 is SGHNT and CDR2 is YYREEE (reference sequence). CDR3 length equals 12 residues. The CDR3 is CASSPAGAEQFF. The CDR3 DNA sequence: TGTGCCAGCAGCCCGGCGGGAGCTGAGCAGTTCTTC.

The table lists this clonotype with many counts. The CDR3 DNA is TGCGCCAGCAGCCAGTACCAAGAGACCCAGTACTTC. Its translation is CASSQYQETQYF. The chain carries TRBV5-1 and TRBJ2-5; D unresolved. Trimming left V 4 bases short and J 0 bases short, with 4 bases between. The length of the CDR3 is 12 residues. CDR1 and CDR2 (germline): SGHRS, YFSETQ.

J is TRBJ2-2 and V is TRBV29-1; D unclear. The germline gives CDR1 SQVTM, CDR2 ANQGSEA. The CDR3 spans 11 residues. V shed 4 bases and J shed 8 bases, with 8 bases lying between them. The CDR3 nucleotides read TGCAGCGTTGGGGGAATAGGGGAGCTGTTTTTT. This sequence encodes CSVGGIGELFF.